This note documents a single T cell receptor (beta chain) sequence. These data originate in a study of control samples from healthy donors and cancer patients. This table comes from immunoSEQ multiplex PCR, and its TCRdb copy is limited to in-frame clones, with some not included. The repertoire has more than 100,000 clones, 85% to 90% of them found once; the top ten carry approximately 8%. The CDR3 has 15 amino acids. Germline CDR1 reads SGHDT; CDR2 reads YYEEEE. Deletions cut 5 bases from V and 1 base from J, with 12 bases between. Sequenced input: PBMCs. The receptor comes from a man in his fifties with head and neck cancer. The chain is built from TRBV5-6 and TRBJ2-2, with D tentatively TRBD1 (6 bases). Here the CDR3 reads CASRPRQENTGELFF. The CDR3, as DNA: TGTGCCAGCAGGCCTAGACAGGAGAACACCGGGGAGCTGTTTTTT. Using reference TRBV5-6 and TRBJ2-2 for the parts outside the CDR3, the full variable domain is DAGVTQSPTHLIKTRGQQVTLRCSPKSGHDTVSWYQQALGQGPQFIFQYYEEEERQRGNFPDRFSGHQFPNYSSELNVNALLLGDSALYLCASRPRQENTGELFFGEGSRLTVL.